This T cell receptor (beta chain) was profiled in a study of T cells after yellow fever vaccination. Study background: Where fractions had low cell numbers, libraries were prepared from them with the SMART-Seq v4 Ultra Low Input RNA kit.

This clonotype was observed many times. TCRdb re-called the 5' RACE reads with MiXCR, one entry per CDR3 protein. Of about 140,000 distinct CDR3 sequences listed, roughly 8% are singletons. Trimming took 2 bases from V and 7 from J; bases not matched to a gene: 5. This CDR3 is built from 13 residues. Germline CDR1 is DFQATT and CDR2 is SNEGSKA (reference sequence). Sequences were derived from CD4+ T cells sorted from PBMCs, sampled 5 days after the yellow fever booster vaccination. The chain couples TRBV20-1 to TRBJ2-4; 7 bases fit TRBD1. The clonotype was recovered from a young man who received the YFV17D yellow fever vaccine. The CDR3 is CSARKKGANIQYF. The CDR3 coding sequence is TGCAGTGCTAGAAAGAAGGGGGCGAACATTCAGTACTTC.